This TCR beta chain was captured by sequencing in a study of blood T cell repertoires in COVID-19. Study as a whole: T cells, B-cell-depleted T cells, or PBMCs provided the cDNA or gDNA that served as material.

In the source study's methods: Amplification of reference gene primers provided the estimated nucleated cell counts. Sequencing used immunoSEQ multiplex PCR; TCRdb keeps in-frame clones, though not all of them. V and J calls and clone size are as listed in that table; D and trimming were resolved from the DNA. The table has roughly 250,000 clones, roughly 90% seen once. Participants' reported clinical history set cohort assignment. Per the germline V gene, CDR1 is SQVTM and CDR2 is ANQGSEA. Trimming took off 0 bases at V and 5 bases at J, with 13 bases between the two ends. The CDR3 loop spans 14 amino acids.

What was sequenced was PBMCs or T cells enriched from blood (not recorded which). The sequence was collected from a woman aged 25 to 39 with acute COVID-19. The V and J genes are TRBV29-1 and TRBJ1-2; D ambiguous. The CDR3 loop reads CSVEDLEGGYGYTF. CDR3 bases: TGCAGCGTTGAAGATCTCGAGGGAGGGTATGGCTACACCTTC.